These 9 T cell receptor beta chains originate from one sample sequenced in a study of T cell changes during pregnancy in multiple sclerosis. Sequencing used immunoSEQ multiplex PCR; TCRdb keeps in-frame clones, though not all of them. The repertoire holds roughly 61,000 clones, more than 90% seen once, with 3% to 3.5% in the top ten. The sequenced sample was peripheral blood, obtained in the first trimester of pregnancy. Receptors were obtained from a female donor in good health, enrolled as a control in a pregnancy study.

The genes are TRBV7-2 and TRBJ2-7, with D possibly being TRBD1 (5 bases). V was shortened by 1 base and J by 7 bases, with 8 bases between the two germline ends. The length of the CDR3 is 12 residues. Germline CDR1 is SGHTA and CDR2 is FQGNSA. The CDR3 reads CASSLDQGEQYF. CDR3 DNA sequence: TGTGCCAGCAGCTTAGACCAGGGAGAGCAGTACTTC. Using reference TRBV7-2 and TRBJ2-7 for the parts outside the CDR3, the full variable domain is GAGVSQSPSNKVTEKGKDVELRCDPISGHTALYWYRQSLGQGLEFLIYFQGNSAPDKSGLPSDRFSAERTGGSVSTLTIQRTQQEDSAVYLCASSLDQGEQYFGPGTRLTVT.

This clone showed up just once. The CDR3 DNA sequence: TGTGCCATCAGTGAGTGGGGGACTAGCGGGATAGGAGAGACCCAGTACTTC. Residues: CAISEWGTSGIGETQYF. The chain carries TRBV10-3 and TRBJ2-5; TRBD2 agrees at 13 bases. The germline V gene encodes CDR1 ENHRY and CDR2 SYGVKD. V shed 1 base and J 4 bases; nucleotides not matched to a gene: 6. CDR3 size: 17 residues.

This chain connects TRBV29-1 to TRBJ2-1, with D perhaps matching TRBD2 (6 bases). The length of the CDR3 is 13 residues. Germline V gives CDR1 SQVTM, CDR2 ANQGSEA. V lost 3 bases and J lost 3, with 9 bases in between. The CDR3 nucleotides read TGCAGCGTTGACAGGACTAACTACAATGAGCAGTTCTTC. The encoded protein is CSVDRTNYNEQFF.

V usage is TRBV6-6 and J usage is TRBJ2-7, with a possible D match to TRBD1 (6 bases). The CDR3 has 14 amino acids. Trimming removed 6 bases at V and 2 bases at J, with 14 bases between. Germline V CDR1 and CDR2: MNHNY, SVGAGI (reference sequence). Here the CDR3 reads CASSQQGNTYEQYF. In nucleotides, the CDR3 is TGTGCCAGCAGCCAACAGGGAAACACCTACGAGCAGTACTTC.

The chain is built from TRBV21-1 and TRBJ2-7; the table's D call, TRBD1, has no DNA check behind it. TRBV21-1 is designated a pseudogene. The CDR3 sequence is 17 residues long. This CDR3 reads CASSNLARDRELNEQYF. CDR3 coding DNA: TGTGCCAGCAGCAACCTCGCCCGGGACAGGGAGTTGAACGAGCAGTACTTC.

This clone occurred a few times. The rearrangement links TRBV4-3 to TRBJ1-3; unclear D gene. Germline V CDR1 and CDR2: LGHNA, YSLEER. V lost 0 bases and J lost 4, with 4 bases in between. The CDR3 is made up of 13 amino acids. CDR3 nucleotides: TGCGCCAGCAGCCAAGAACGGGGAAACACCATATATTTT. Translation: CASSQERGNTIYF.

The chain links TRBV19 to TRBJ1-1; TRBD1 might be the D (6 bases). V lost 1 base and J 1 base, leaving 10 bases between the germline ends. The length of the CDR3 is 15 residues. Looked up from germline, CDR1 is LNHDA and CDR2 is SQIVND (reference sequence). The CDR3 protein is CASSIASTGNTEAFF. CDR3 DNA sequence: TGTGCCAGTAGTATAGCGTCGACAGGGAACACTGAAGCTTTCTTT.

In nucleotides, the CDR3 is TGTGCCAGCAGCTTAGATCAGGGAGAGACCCAGTACTTC. Translation gives CASSLDQGETQYF. This chain joins TRBV7-2 and TRBJ2-5, with D possibly TRBD1 on 5 matching bases. The V and J ends lost 1 base and 4 bases respectively, with 7 bases between them. Germline-derived CDR1 and CDR2 are SGHTA and FQGNSA. The CDR3 is 13 residues long.

Notes on this clone: Other DNA sequences within the sample encode an identical CDR3. The chain recombines TRBV7-3 with TRBJ2-3, with 8 bases matching TRBD2. Per germline, CDR1 SGHTA and CDR2 FQGTGA. This CDR3 spans 14 amino acids. J gave up 5 bases and V 5 bases, and 6 bases lay outside the gene matches. As DNA, the CDR3 is TGTGCCAGCAGCGGGGAAGCGGGAGAAGATACGCAGTATTTT. Amino acids: CASSGEAGEDTQYF.